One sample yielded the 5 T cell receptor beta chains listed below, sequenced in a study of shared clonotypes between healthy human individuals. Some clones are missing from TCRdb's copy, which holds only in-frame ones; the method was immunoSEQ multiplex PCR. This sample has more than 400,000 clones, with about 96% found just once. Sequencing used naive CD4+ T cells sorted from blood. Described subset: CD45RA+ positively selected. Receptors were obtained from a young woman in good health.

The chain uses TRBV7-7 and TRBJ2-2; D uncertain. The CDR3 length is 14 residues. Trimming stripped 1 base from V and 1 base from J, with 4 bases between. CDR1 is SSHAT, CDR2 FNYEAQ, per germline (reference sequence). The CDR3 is CASSLVLNTGELFF. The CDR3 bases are TGTGCCAGCAGCTTAGTCTTGAACACCGGGGAGCTGTTTTTT.

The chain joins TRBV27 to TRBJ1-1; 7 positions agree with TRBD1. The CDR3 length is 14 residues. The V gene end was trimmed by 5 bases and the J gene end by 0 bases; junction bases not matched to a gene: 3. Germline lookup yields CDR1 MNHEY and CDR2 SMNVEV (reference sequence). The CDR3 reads CASSIDRVNTEAFF. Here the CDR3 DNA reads TGTGCCAGCAGTATAGACAGGGTGAACACTGAAGCTTTCTTT.

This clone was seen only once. The DNA for the CDR3 is TGTGCCAGCAGCCGGACAGGGGACTATGGCTACACCTTC. It specifies CASSRTGDYGYTF. The rearrangement links TRBV5-4 to TRBJ1-2; 9 nucleotides align to TRBD1. The germline CDR1 and CDR2 sequences are SGHNT and YYREEE (reference sequence). V lost 4 bases to trimming and J lost 3 bases; unmatched junction nucleotides: 1. The CDR3 sequence is 13 residues long.

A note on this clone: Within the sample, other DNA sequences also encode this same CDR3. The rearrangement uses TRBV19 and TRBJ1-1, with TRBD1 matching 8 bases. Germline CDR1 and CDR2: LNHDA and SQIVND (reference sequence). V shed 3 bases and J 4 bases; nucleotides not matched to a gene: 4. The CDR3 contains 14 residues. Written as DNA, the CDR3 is TGTGCCAGTAGTATCCAGGGGGCAGGCACTGAAGCTTTCTTT. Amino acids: CASSIQGAGTEAFF.

CDR3 sequence reads: CASSPGQGDYQETQYF. DNA for the CDR3: TGTGCCAGCAGCCCAGGACAGGGAGACTACCAAGAGACCCAGTACTTC. The chain has TRBV7-9 and TRBJ2-5; the match to TRBD1 covers 8 bases. CDR1 is SEHNR, CDR2 FQNEAQ, per germline (reference sequence). The CDR3 extends over 16 amino acids. Trimming removed 5 bases from V and 0 bases from J; junction bases left unmatched: 8.